Listed here are 9 T cell receptor beta chains from one sample, sequenced in a study of vaccination effects on CD4 cells after COVID-19. No antigens are known for them. Before sequencing, viral peptide pools were used by the ViraFEST assay to expand antigen-specific CD4+ T cells. On day 10 of culture, CD4+ T cells were separated out. Vaccine administered to participants consisted of two doses of either BNT162b2 or mRNA-1273. Profiled with immunoSEQ multiplex PCR; TCRdb holds only in-frame clones, not every one. The sample has 64,000 or so clones; about 73% are singletons. The sample consisted of CD4+ T cells from PBMCs cultured with HCoV-OC43 spike peptides, taken after COVID-19 vaccination. Subset meaning: HCoV-OC43 spike overlapping peptide pool stimulation. Receptors were obtained from a human donor who received a COVID-19 vaccine.

The genes are TRBV30 and TRBJ1-2; D is possibly TRBD1 (5 bases). Germline-derived CDR1 and CDR2 are GTSNPN and SVGIG (reference sequence). CDR3 length: 15 amino acids. Trimming removed 1 base at V and 8 bases at J, with 20 bases between. The CDR3 spells CAWSAPGTVDLGYTF. CDR3 nucleotide sequence: TGTGCCTGGAGTGCACCCGGGACCGTCGACTTAGGCTACACCTTC.

The gene calls are TRBV30 and TRBJ2-5; TRBD2 is a possible D gene (6 bases). The length of the CDR3 is 14 residues. Trimming stripped 4 bases from V and 5 bases from J, with 17 bases between. In germline, CDR1 is GTSNPN, CDR2 SVGIG (reference sequence). The CDR3 spells CAWTSQGGGETQYF. The CDR3 bases are TGTGCCTGGACATCCCAGGGTGGAGGGGAGACCCAGTACTTC.

The table lists this clone with a few counts. This chain connects TRBV29-1 to TRBJ1-5, with 8 bases identical to TRBD1. CDR1 and CDR2 (germline): SQVTM, ANQGSEA. V gave up 5 bases and J gave up 7 bases; unmatched junction bases: 10. The CDR3 has 14 residues. CDR3 region: CSVNNRGAKQPQHF. The DNA for the CDR3 is TGCAGCGTTAATAACAGGGGGGCAAAACAGCCCCAGCATTTT.

The chain employs TRBV7-2 and TRBJ1-6; D not resolved. Per germline, CDR1 SGHTA and CDR2 FQGNSA. With 0 bases removed from V and 7 bases from J, the gap between germline ends came to 10 bases. The CDR3 loop spans 15 amino acids. The CDR3 is CASSLARGVNSPLHF. CDR3 nucleotides: TGTGCCAGCAGCTTAGCGCGCGGGGTAAATTCACCCCTCCACTTT.

CDR3 protein: CAWSGQVPFYNSPLHF. The DNA for the CDR3 is TGTGCCTGGAGTGGACAGGTCCCATTCTATAATTCACCCCTCCACTTT. The rearrangement links TRBV30 to TRBJ1-6; D possibly corresponds to TRBD1 (6 bases). Per germline, CDR1 GTSNPN and CDR2 SVGIG (reference sequence). The CDR3 is 16 amino acids. V was cut by 1 base and J by 3 bases, with 13 bases left in between.

The chain employs TRBV7-9 and TRBJ2-3, with a tentative D call TRBD2 (6 bases). Looked up from germline, CDR1 is SEHNR and CDR2 is FQNEAQ (reference sequence). Trimming left V 0 bases short and J 3 bases short, with 7 bases between. The CDR3 has 14 residues. The CDR3 here is CASSLAGRTDTQYF. CDR3 nucleotide sequence: TGTGCCAGCAGCTTAGCTGGGAGGACAGATACGCAGTATTTT.

The CDR3 is CASGWTSGGAREQFF. The CDR3 nucleotides are TGTGCCAGCGGATGGACTAGCGGGGGGGCCCGGGAGCAGTTCTTC. This chain connects TRBV6-5 to TRBJ2-1; 15 positions agree with TRBD2. Trimming took 8 bases from V and 10 from J; bases not matched to a gene: 9. This CDR3 region has 15 residues. The germline gives CDR1 MNHEY, CDR2 SVGAGI.

Only one count was recorded for this clone. This sequence joins TRBV5-1 and TRBJ2-3, with TRBD2 as a possible D gene (5 bases). Trimming removed 2 bases from V and 6 bases from J, with 10 bases in between. This CDR3 has 13 residues. Germline V gives CDR1 SGHRS, CDR2 YFSETQ. The chain's CDR3 is CASSFQAADTQYF. The CDR3 DNA follows: TGCGCCAGCAGCTTTCAAGCGGCCGATACGCAGTATTTT.

The chain recombines TRBV5-6 with TRBJ1-4; D may be TRBD1 (5 bases). The CDR3 loop spans 19 amino acids. CDR1 and CDR2 from the germline V gene are SGHDT and YYEEEE. Trimming took off 3 bases at V and 0 bases at J, with 21 bases between the two ends. DNA for the CDR3: TGTGCCAGCAGCTCGTCCGCGCTCGGCAGGGCAGCAACTAATGAAAAACTGTTTTTT. It is translated as CASSSSALGRAATNEKLFF.